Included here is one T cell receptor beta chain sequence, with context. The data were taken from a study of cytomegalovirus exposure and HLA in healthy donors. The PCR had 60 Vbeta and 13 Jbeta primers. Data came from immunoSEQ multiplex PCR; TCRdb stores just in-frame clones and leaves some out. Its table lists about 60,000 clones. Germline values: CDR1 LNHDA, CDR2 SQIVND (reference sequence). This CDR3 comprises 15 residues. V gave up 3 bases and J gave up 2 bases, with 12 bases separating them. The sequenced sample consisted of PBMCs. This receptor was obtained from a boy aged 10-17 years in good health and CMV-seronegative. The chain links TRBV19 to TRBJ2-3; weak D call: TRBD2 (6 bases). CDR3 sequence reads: CASSIGGLNTDTQYF. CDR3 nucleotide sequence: TGTGCCAGTAGTATCGGGGGTTTGAACACAGATACGCAGTATTTT. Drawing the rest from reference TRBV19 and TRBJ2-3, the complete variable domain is DGGITQSPKYLFRKEGQNVTLSCEQNLNHDAMYWYRQDPGQGLRLIYYSQIVNDFQKGDIAEGYSVSREKKESFPLTVTSAQKNPTAFYLCASSIGGLNTDTQYFGPGTRLTVL.